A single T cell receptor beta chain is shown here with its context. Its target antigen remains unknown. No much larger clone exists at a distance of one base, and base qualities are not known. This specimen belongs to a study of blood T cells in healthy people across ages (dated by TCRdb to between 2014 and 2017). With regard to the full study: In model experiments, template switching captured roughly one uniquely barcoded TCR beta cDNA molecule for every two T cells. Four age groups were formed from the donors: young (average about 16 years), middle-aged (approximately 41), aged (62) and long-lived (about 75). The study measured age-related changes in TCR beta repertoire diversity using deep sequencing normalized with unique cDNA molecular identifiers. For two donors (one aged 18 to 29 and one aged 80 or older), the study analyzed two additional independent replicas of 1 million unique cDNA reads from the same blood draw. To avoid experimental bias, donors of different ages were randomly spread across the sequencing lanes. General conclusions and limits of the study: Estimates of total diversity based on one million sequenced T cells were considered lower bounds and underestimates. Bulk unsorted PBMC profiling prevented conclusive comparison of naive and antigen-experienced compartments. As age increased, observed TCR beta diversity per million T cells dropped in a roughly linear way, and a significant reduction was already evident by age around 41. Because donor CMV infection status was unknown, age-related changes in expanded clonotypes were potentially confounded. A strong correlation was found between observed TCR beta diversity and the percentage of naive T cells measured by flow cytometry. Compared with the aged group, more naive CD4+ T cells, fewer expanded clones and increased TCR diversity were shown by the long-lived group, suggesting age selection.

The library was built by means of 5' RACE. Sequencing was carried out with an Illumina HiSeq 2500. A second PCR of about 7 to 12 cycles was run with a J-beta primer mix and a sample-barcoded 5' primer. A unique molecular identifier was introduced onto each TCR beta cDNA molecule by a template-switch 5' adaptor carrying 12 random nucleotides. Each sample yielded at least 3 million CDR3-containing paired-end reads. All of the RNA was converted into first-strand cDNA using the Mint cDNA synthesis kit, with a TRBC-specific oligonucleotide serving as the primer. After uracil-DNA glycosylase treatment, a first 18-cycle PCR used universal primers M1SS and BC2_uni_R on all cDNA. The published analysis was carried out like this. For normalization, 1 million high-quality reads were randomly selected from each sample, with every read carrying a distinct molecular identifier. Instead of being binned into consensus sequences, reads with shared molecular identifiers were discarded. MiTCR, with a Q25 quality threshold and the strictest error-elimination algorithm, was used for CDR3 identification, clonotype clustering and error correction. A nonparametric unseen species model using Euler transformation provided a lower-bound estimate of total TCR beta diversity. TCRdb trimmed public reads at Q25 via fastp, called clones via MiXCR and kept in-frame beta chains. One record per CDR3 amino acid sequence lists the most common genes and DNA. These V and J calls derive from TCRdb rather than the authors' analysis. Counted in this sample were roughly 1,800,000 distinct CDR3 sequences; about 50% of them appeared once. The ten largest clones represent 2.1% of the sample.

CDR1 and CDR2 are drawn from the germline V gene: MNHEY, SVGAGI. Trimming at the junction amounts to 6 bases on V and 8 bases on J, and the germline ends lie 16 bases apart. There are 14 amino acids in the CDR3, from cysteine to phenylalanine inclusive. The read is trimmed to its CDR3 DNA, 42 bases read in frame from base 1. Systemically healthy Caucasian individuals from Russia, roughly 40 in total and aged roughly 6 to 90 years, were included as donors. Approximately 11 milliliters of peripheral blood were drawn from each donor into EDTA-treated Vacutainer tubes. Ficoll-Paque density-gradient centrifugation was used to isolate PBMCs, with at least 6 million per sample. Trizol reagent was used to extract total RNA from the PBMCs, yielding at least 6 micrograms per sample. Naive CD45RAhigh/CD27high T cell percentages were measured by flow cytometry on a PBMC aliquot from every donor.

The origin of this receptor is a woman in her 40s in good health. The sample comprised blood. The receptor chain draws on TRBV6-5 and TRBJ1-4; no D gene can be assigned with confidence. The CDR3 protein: CASSRRQGQEKLFF. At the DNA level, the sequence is TGTGCCAGCAGCAGGCGCCAAGGTCAGGAAAAACTGTTTTTT.